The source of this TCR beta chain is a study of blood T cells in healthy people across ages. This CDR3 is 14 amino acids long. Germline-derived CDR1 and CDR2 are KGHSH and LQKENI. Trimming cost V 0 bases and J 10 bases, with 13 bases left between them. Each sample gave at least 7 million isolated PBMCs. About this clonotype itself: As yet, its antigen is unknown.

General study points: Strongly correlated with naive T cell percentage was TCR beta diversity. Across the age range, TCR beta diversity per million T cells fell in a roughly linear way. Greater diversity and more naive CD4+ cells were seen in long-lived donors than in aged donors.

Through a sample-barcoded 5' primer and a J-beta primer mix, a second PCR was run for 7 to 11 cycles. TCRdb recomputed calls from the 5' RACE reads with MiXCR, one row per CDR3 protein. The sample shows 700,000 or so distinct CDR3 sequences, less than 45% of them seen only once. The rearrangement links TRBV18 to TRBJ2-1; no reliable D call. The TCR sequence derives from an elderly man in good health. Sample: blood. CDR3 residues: CASSPPEAAYEQFF. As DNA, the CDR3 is TGTGCCAGCTCACCACCCGAGGCAGCCTACGAGCAGTTCTTC.